This T cell receptor (beta chain) was identified during a study of siplizumab effects on memory and regulatory T cells. As for this clone: The antigen is undetermined.

Study-wide results and caveats: Tracing alloreactive clones into unstimulated subsets worked for only a minor fraction of them. Naive T cells apparently outstripped memory cells in diversity and seemed major alloresponse contributors. Controls showed an average of around 26% Treg-derived mappable alloreactive CD4+ clones, while siplizumab showed nearly 70%. Roughly 75-97% of proliferating CD4+ or CD8+ clones lacked a naive or memory phenotype that could be assigned.

Trimming took 6 bases from V and 5 from J, leaving 19 bases between them. The CDR3 is made up of 15 amino acids. Germline values: CDR1 MDHEN, CDR2 SYDVKM. Produced via immunoSEQ multiplex PCR; TCRdb's table is partial and in-frame only. The table shows some 81,000 clones, with roughly 94% occurring only once. Sequences were obtained from CD8+ T cells sorted from blood. The TCR comes from a human donor in good health. This chain links TRBV28 with TRBJ1-2; tentatively, D is TRBD1 (5 bases). The DNA of the CDR3 is TGTGCCAGCAGGAAGTTAGGGGCGGCCGGATATGGCTACACCTTC. The encoded protein is CASRKLGAAGYGYTF.